A selection of T cell receptor beta chains follows, all from one sample in a study of cytomegalovirus exposure and HLA in healthy donors. Clones were sequenced by immunoSEQ multiplex PCR, and TCRdb holds only the in-frame ones, with some missing. The repertoire holds tens of thousands of clones, with roughly 70% as singletons. Sequencing input: PBMCs. The receptors come from a man aged 30-40 years in good health and CMV-seronegative. Both conserved end residues are trimmed from each CDR3. Rows give clone size only sometimes, using once, few, many, or a class for an expanded clone.

CDR3aa: ASSPTGDPYEQY; v_gene: TRBV27; j_gene: TRBJ2-7; abundance: few; len: 12
CDR3aa: ASSSQGTSGRANTDTQY; v_gene: TRBV5-4; j_gene: TRBJ2-3; abundance: .; len: 17
CDR3aa: ASSLGAGNYNEQF; v_gene: TRBV27; j_gene: TRBJ2-1; abundance: .; len: 13
CDR3aa: SAAGAGLETQY; v_gene: TRBV29-1; j_gene: TRBJ2-5; abundance: .; len: 11
CDR3aa: ASSEARGAGTGELF; v_gene: TRBV2; j_gene: TRBJ2-2; abundance: .; len: 14
CDR3aa: ASSASGGAFYEQY; v_gene: TRBV9; j_gene: TRBJ2-7; abundance: .; len: 13
CDR3aa: ASSTVQGVRVNTEAF; v_gene: TRBV11-2; j_gene: TRBJ1-1; abundance: .; len: 15
CDR3aa: ASSGDSANTGELF; v_gene: TRBV2; j_gene: TRBJ2-2; abundance: .; len: 13
CDR3aa: ASSIVWGHEQY; v_gene: TRBV19; j_gene: TRBJ2-7; abundance: .; len: 11
CDR3aa: ASSPGTEAF; v_gene: TRBV6-5; j_gene: TRBJ1-1; abundance: few; len: 9
CDR3aa: SVAQTGNHEQY; v_gene: TRBV29-1; j_gene: TRBJ2-7; abundance: few; len: 11
CDR3aa: SSRLGGQGGTEAF; v_gene: TRBV6-5; j_gene: TRBJ1-1; abundance: few; len: 13
CDR3aa: ASSRTGVNTEAF; v_gene: TRBV5-1; j_gene: TRBJ1-1; abundance: once; len: 12
CDR3aa: ASSLTGNQPQH; v_gene: TRBV27; j_gene: TRBJ1-5; abundance: .; len: 11
CDR3aa: ASSQRGGTSSYEQY; v_gene: TRBV23-1; j_gene: .; abundance: .; len: 14
CDR3aa: SVELPGQGYTYEQY; v_gene: TRBV29-1; j_gene: TRBJ2-7; abundance: once; len: 14
CDR3aa: AWTLGQGLGEQY; v_gene: TRBV30; j_gene: TRBJ2-7; abundance: few; len: 12
CDR3aa: ASSLQGMNTEAF; v_gene: TRBV7-3; j_gene: TRBJ1-1; abundance: .; len: 12
CDR3aa: AWRGLAGSSYEQY; v_gene: TRBV30; j_gene: TRBJ2-7; abundance: .; len: 13
CDR3aa: ASSLFRQGANQPQH; v_gene: TRBV28; j_gene: TRBJ1-5; abundance: few; len: 14
CDR3aa: ASSLISVGDEQF; v_gene: TRBV5-1; j_gene: TRBJ2-1; abundance: .; len: 12
CDR3aa: ASSQKVDRTSYEQY; v_gene: TRBV23-1; j_gene: TRBJ2-7; abundance: .; len: 14
CDR3aa: ASSAGLAGGEETQY; v_gene: TRBV7-2; j_gene: TRBJ2-5; abundance: few; len: 14
CDR3aa: ASSFGQGAWNGYT; v_gene: TRBV7-8; j_gene: TRBJ1-2; abundance: few; len: 13
CDR3aa: ASSRQGRNGYT; v_gene: TRBV28; j_gene: TRBJ1-2; abundance: .; len: 11
CDR3aa: ASSTMTETGELF; v_gene: TRBV9; j_gene: TRBJ2-2; abundance: .; len: 12
CDR3aa: ASSHGADTQY; v_gene: TRBV4-1; j_gene: TRBJ2-3; abundance: .; len: 10
CDR3aa: ASSLGTAANYGYT; v_gene: TRBV27; j_gene: TRBJ1-2; abundance: .; len: 13
CDR3aa: ASSQQQGGTEAF; v_gene: TRBV4-1; j_gene: TRBJ1-1; abundance: .; len: 12
CDR3aa: AISLTRQEMNTGELF; v_gene: TRBV10-3; j_gene: TRBJ2-2; abundance: .; len: 15
CDR3aa: ASSKGGESPTQY; v_gene: TRBV19; j_gene: TRBJ2-3; abundance: .; len: 12
CDR3aa: AGRQGSTEAF; v_gene: TRBV30; j_gene: TRBJ1-1; abundance: .; len: 10
CDR3aa: ASSTGGAGGYT; v_gene: TRBV6-5; j_gene: TRBJ1-2; abundance: once; len: 11
CDR3aa: ASSPTGRSWGRPGELF; v_gene: TRBV6-4; j_gene: TRBJ2-2; abundance: .; len: 16
CDR3aa: ASSFQRTAGDTQY; v_gene: TRBV2; j_gene: TRBJ2-3; abundance: .; len: 13
CDR3aa: ASSHNILAVSYEQY; v_gene: TRBV14; j_gene: TRBJ2-7; abundance: .; len: 14
CDR3aa: SATGEQY; v_gene: TRBV20-1; j_gene: TRBJ2-7; abundance: .; len: 7
CDR3aa: ASSLTGTYEQY; v_gene: TRBV5-4; j_gene: TRBJ2-7; abundance: .; len: 11
CDR3aa: ASSLGSGNEQF; v_gene: TRBV27; j_gene: TRBJ2-1; abundance: .; len: 11
CDR3aa: ASGPRTSGIRQETQY; v_gene: TRBV27; j_gene: TRBJ2-5; abundance: .; len: 15
CDR3aa: ASSSTGTSGYEQY; v_gene: TRBV27; j_gene: TRBJ2-7; abundance: .; len: 13
CDR3aa: ASSTFSTANTEAF; v_gene: TRBV19; j_gene: TRBJ1-1; abundance: .; len: 13
CDR3aa: ASSSSSGTGPTGEPF; v_gene: TRBV5-1; j_gene: TRBJ2-2; abundance: .; len: 15
CDR3aa: ASSLVSGMETQY; v_gene: TRBV28; j_gene: TRBJ2-5; abundance: few; len: 12
CDR3aa: ASNPGTQYEQY; v_gene: TRBV28; j_gene: TRBJ2-7; abundance: .; len: 11
CDR3aa: ASSDGGQGVYEQY; v_gene: TRBV7-2; j_gene: TRBJ2-7; abundance: .; len: 13
CDR3aa: SASPGGQETQY; v_gene: TRBV29-1; j_gene: TRBJ2-5; abundance: once; len: 11
CDR3aa: AWSVGDRSTDTQY; v_gene: TRBV30; j_gene: TRBJ2-3; abundance: .; len: 13
CDR3aa: ASSSETGGNQPQH; v_gene: TRBV2; j_gene: TRBJ1-5; abundance: .; len: 13
CDR3aa: ASSDPQRGAADTQY; v_gene: TRBV10-2; j_gene: TRBJ2-3; abundance: once; len: 14
CDR3aa: ASSLGGSSNQPQH; v_gene: TRBV5-1; j_gene: TRBJ1-5; abundance: .; len: 13
CDR3aa: ASSHTPLAGVYTGELF; v_gene: TRBV10-1; j_gene: TRBJ2-2; abundance: .; len: 16